The 18 T cell receptor beta chains reported below all come from one sample, sequenced in a study of blood T cell repertoires in COVID-19. Libraries were prepared by immunoSEQ multiplex PCR; TCRdb keeps only in-frame clonotypes and omits some of them. The sample consists of around 210,000 clones, 89% of them appearing once. Sequencing used PBMCs or T cells enriched from blood (not recorded which). The receptors originated from a woman younger than 30 who had recovered from COVID-19.

The chain uses TRBV6-6 and TRBJ1-5; D may be TRBD1 (6 bases). V shed 5 bases and J shed 6 bases, with 14 bases lying between them. Per the germline V gene, CDR1 is MNHNY and CDR2 is SVGAGI (reference sequence). The CDR3 has 14 amino acids. CDR3 DNA sequence: TGTGCCAGCAGTCCCCTAGGGGGTGGTCAGCCCCAGCATTTT. Residues: CASSPLGGGQPQHF.

The count of this clone is one. The rearrangement joins TRBV28 to TRBJ1-2; 9 bases are shared with TRBD1. The trim removed 5 bases at V and 5 bases at J, leaving 18 bases unmatched. Germline assignment: CDR1 MDHEN and CDR2 SYDVKM. The CDR3 extends over 18 amino acids. CDR3 DNA sequence: TGTGCCAGCAGTACTACAGGGGGCGCCGGTTCAGCTGATTATGGCTACACCTTC. This codes for CASSTTGGAGSADYGYTF.

This sequence joins TRBV6-6 and TRBJ1-4; perhaps TRBD1 as D (5 bases). Between the trimmed V and J ends, which lost 7 bases and 8 bases, there was a span of 20 bases. This CDR3 is 15 amino acids long. The germline V gene has CDR1 MNHNY and CDR2 SVGAGI (reference sequence). The DNA of the CDR3 is TGTGCCAGCACCTCGGGGGGGACGGCTCTGGAAAAACTGTTTTTT. Protein product: CASTSGGTALEKLFF.

The chain employs TRBV2 and TRBJ1-2, with 9 bases lining up with TRBD1. CDR3 length: 13 residues. V gave up 6 bases and J gave up 8 bases; unmatched junction bases: 7. Germline V CDR1 and CDR2: SNHLY, FYNNEI. The CDR3, as DNA: TGTGCCAGCAGCCGGGACAGGGACTGGGGCTACACCTTC. This translates into CASSRDRDWGYTF.

This clone was seen just once. This chain joins TRBV5-1 and TRBJ1-2; 7 nucleotides match TRBD1. The germline V gene encodes CDR1 SGHRS and CDR2 YFSETQ. This CDR3 spans 15 amino acids. The V gene end was trimmed by 0 bases and the J gene end by 6 bases; junction bases not matched to a gene: 8. The chain's CDR3 is CASSLGVRQGHGYTF. The CDR3 nucleotides read TGCGCCAGCAGCTTGGGGGTAAGACAGGGCCATGGCTACACCTTC. Together with reference TRBV5-1 and TRBJ1-2, the CDR3 gives the full variable domain: KAGVTQTPRYLIKTRGQQVTLSCSPISGHRSVSWYQQTPGQGLQFLFEYFSETQRNKGNFPGRFSGRQFSNSRSEMNVSTLELGDSALYLCASSLGVRQGHGYTFGSGTRLTVV.

J is TRBJ2-5 and V is TRBV10-3; 13 bases agree with TRBD2. V trimming: 5 bases; J trimming: 2 bases; junction bases outside the gene matches: 5. CDR3 length equals 16 residues. Germline lookup yields CDR1 ENHRY and CDR2 SYGVKD. The CDR3 protein is CAISQGLAGKQETQYF. The CDR3 DNA is TGTGCCATCAGTCAGGGACTAGCGGGAAAACAAGAGACCCAGTACTTC.

This chain uses TRBV3-1 (or the pseudogene TRBV3-2) with TRBJ1-5; D remains unclear. The germline gives CDR1 LGHDT, CDR2 YNNKEL (reference sequence). Deletions cut 4 bases from V and 5 bases from J, with 6 bases between. The CDR3 consists of 12 residues. For the CDR3, the DNA is TGTGCCAGCAGCCGCGGGGATCAGCCCCAGCATTTT. It codes for CASSRGDQPQHF.

The chain has TRBV2 and TRBJ2-7; 8 nucleotides align to TRBD1. CDR3 length equals 14 residues. The V and J ends lost 10 bases and 4 bases, in that order; junction bases with no gene match: 12. CDR1 and CDR2 from the germline V gene are SNHLY and FYNNEI. The CDR3 region has the DNA TGTGCCACACAACTTTCCCGGGACAGGTACGAGCAGTACTTC. Amino acids: CATQLSRDRYEQYF.

V gene TRBV6-6 combines with J gene TRBJ1-5; TRBD1 might be the D (6 bases). The CDR3 covers 14 residues. Germline values: CDR1 MNHNY, CDR2 SVGAGI (reference sequence). The V gene lost 6 bases and the J gene lost 3 bases, with 12 bases spanning the gap. The CDR3, as DNA: TGTGCCAGCAGCCCGAGACAGGCCAATCAGCCCCAGCATTTT. Its protein is CASSPRQANQPQHF.

The chain is built from TRBV2 and TRBJ2-1, with a weak D call TRBD1 (6 bases). Germline V gene lookup returns CDR1 SNHLY and CDR2 FYNNEI. The V and J ends lost 2 bases and 9 bases respectively, with 17 bases between them. The CDR3 runs to 15 residues. The DNA for the CDR3 is TGTGCCAGCAGTGAATATCCAGGGGTCTGGAGTGAGCAGTTCTTC. Protein sequence: CASSEYPGVWSEQFF. The full variable domain, with the rest looked up from reference TRBV2 and TRBJ2-1, is EPEVTQTPSHQVTQMGQEVILRCVPISNHLYFYWYRQILGQKVEFLVSFYNNEISEKSEIFDDQFSVERPDGSNFTLKIRSTKLEDSAMYFCASSEYPGVWSEQFFGPGTRLTVL.

CDR3 nucleotide sequence: TGCAGTGCTAGCGGGGGACGGGGCTACACCTTC. Translated: CSASGGRGYTF. V is TRBV20-1 and J is TRBJ1-2, with D possibly being TRBD1 (5 bases). The CDR3 contains 11 residues. The V and J ends lost 3 bases and 8 bases respectively, with 10 bases between them. Germline V gene lookup returns CDR1 DFQATT and CDR2 SNEGSKA (reference sequence).

The chain has TRBV3-1 (or the pseudogene TRBV3-2) and TRBJ2-2; a possible D gene is TRBD1 (5 bases). With 4 bases removed from V and 5 bases from J, the gap between germline ends came to 8 bases. Germline lookup yields CDR1 LGHDT and CDR2 YNNKEL (reference sequence). The CDR3 sequence is 13 residues long. The CDR3 DNA sequence: TGTGCCAGCAGCCGACAGAAGACCGGGGAGCTGTTTTTT. It codes for CASSRQKTGELFF.

The rearrangement uses TRBV29-1 and TRBJ2-1; TRBD2 agrees at 7 bases. The germline V gene encodes CDR1 SQVTM and CDR2 ANQGSEA. The V segment lost 4 bases and the J segment 1 base; nucleotides outside the gene matches: 10. The CDR3 runs 16 residues. CDR3 in DNA: TGCAGCGTTGGAGGGAGGGAGGGTTTTTCCTACAATGAGCAGTTCTTC. This encodes CSVGGREGFSYNEQFF.

The V gene is TRBV2, the J gene TRBJ2-3, with TRBD1 matching over 9 bases. The germline V gene has CDR1 SNHLY and CDR2 FYNNEI. With V trimmed by 6 bases and J by 2 bases, 3 bases remained unmatched. The CDR3 is made up of 14 amino acids. CDR3 in DNA: TGTGCCAGCAGAACAGGGGGCATCACAGATACGCAGTATTTT. It specifies CASRTGGITDTQYF.

The V and J genes are TRBV7-3 and TRBJ1-5; D possibly corresponds to TRBD1 (5 bases). Germline values: CDR1 SGHTA, CDR2 FQGTGA. This CDR3 is 16 amino acids long. Trimming took 8 bases from V and 0 from J, leaving 17 bases between them. The CDR3 protein is CASERKGLSSNQPQHF. The CDR3 bases are TGTGCCAGCGAACGAAAGGGACTGAGTAGCAATCAGCCCCAGCATTTT.

This rearrangement joins TRBV7-2 to TRBJ2-2; 9 nucleotides align to TRBD1. This CDR3 contains 16 residues. The V gene end was trimmed by 3 bases and the J gene end by 6 bases; junction bases not matched to a gene: 8. CDR1 SGHTA and CDR2 FQGNSA come from the germline V gene. Written as DNA, the CDR3 is TGTGCCAGCAGCTTCGGAGGGACAGGGACGCCCGGGGAGCTGTTTTTT. It encodes CASSFGGTGTPGELFF.

The genes are TRBV27 and TRBJ1-1, with TRBD1 identical over 10 bases. The CDR3 sequence is 15 residues long. Germline CDR1 reads MNHEY; CDR2 reads SMNVEV (reference sequence). V was clipped by 5 bases and J by 5 bases; unmatched bases: 8. Here the CDR3 reads CASSTIGTGVTEAFF. In DNA, the CDR3 is TGTGCCAGCAGTACTATCGGGACAGGGGTTACTGAAGCTTTCTTT.

The chain couples TRBV7-9 to TRBJ2-5; D ambiguous. The germline V and J ends were trimmed by 1 base and 5 bases, with 8 bases remaining between them. In germline, CDR1 is SEHNR, CDR2 FQNEAQ (reference sequence). CDR3 length: 13 residues. CDR3 amino acids: CASSLVPGETQYF. The CDR3 bases are TGTGCCAGCAGCTTAGTGCCCGGGGAGACCCAGTACTTC.